Listed here are 25 T cell receptor beta chains from one sample, sequenced in a study of blood T cell repertoires in COVID-19 (dated by TCRdb to between 2020 and 2021). The protocol used for the library was the immunoSEQ multiplex PCR assay. As stored in TCRdb, this immuneACCESS dataset retains in-frame rearrangements with V and J assigned. A fraction of the clones does not appear; measured against another copy, unresolved V genes explain less than half of the discrepancy, and the remainder lacks a known reason. A total of 85,000 to 120,000 clones appear in this sample, over 85% of them only once. The ten largest clonotypes hold around 2% of the sample. The source material was peripheral blood. The receptors come from a woman in her 50s with COVID-19, enrolled during active disease.

V gene TRBV10-1 combines with J gene TRBJ2-2; possible D gene TRBD2, 5 bases. The length of the CDR3 is 13 residues. Germline V gene sequence: CDR1 WNHNN, CDR2 SYGVQD (reference sequence). V dropped 1 base and J dropped 6 bases, with 6 bases sitting between them. CDR3 nucleotides: TGCGCCAGCAGTGAGTGGGGAGCCGGGGAGCTGTTTTTT. Its protein product is CASSEWGAGELFF.

This clone was observed a handful of times. The genes are TRBV2 and TRBJ1-2, with TRBD1 matching over 7 bases. The CDR3 has 17 residues. Trimming took 5 bases from V and 2 from J; bases not matched to a gene: 14. Germline V CDR1 and CDR2: SNHLY, FYNNEI. The CDR3: CASSLNRATGWNYGYTF. CDR3 in DNA: TGTGCCAGCAGTCTCAACAGGGCGACAGGGTGGAACTATGGCTACACCTTC.

This chain uses TRBV2 with TRBJ1-3; D may be TRBD1 (6 bases). In germline, CDR1 is SNHLY, CDR2 FYNNEI. V lost 7 bases and J lost 2, with 12 bases in between. This CDR3 contains 14 residues. The CDR3 nucleotides are TGTGCCAGCAACTCACAGGGTGCTGGAAACACCATATATTTT. Amino acids: CASNSQGAGNTIYF. The full variable domain, its missing parts supplied by reference TRBV2 and TRBJ1-3, is EPEVTQTPSHQVTQMGQEVILRCVPISNHLYFYWYRQILGQKVEFLVSFYNNEISEKSEIFDDQFSVERPDGSNFTLKIRSTKLEDSAMYFCASNSQGAGNTIYFGEGSWLTVV.

The rearrangement links TRBV6-6 to TRBJ2-2; D remains unclear. The CDR3 spans 12 residues. With 6 bases removed from V and 5 bases from J, the gap between germline ends came to 7 bases. Germline values: CDR1 MNHNY, CDR2 SVGAGI (reference sequence). The CDR3 sequence is CASSRVTGELFF. CDR3 nucleotides: TGTGCCAGCAGCCGTGTTACCGGGGAGCTGTTTTTT.

This clone was recorded a few times. This chain uses TRBV7-7 with TRBJ2-5; a possible D gene is TRBD1 (6 bases). The V gene's germline CDR1 is SSHAT and CDR2 FNYEAQ (reference sequence). The CDR3 is made up of 18 amino acids. The V end was cut by 2 bases, the J end by 2 bases, with 21 bases between. The CDR3 DNA sequence: TGTGCCAGCAGCTTATCCCCTACAGGGATTCAATTACAAGAGACCCAGTACTTC. Its protein is CASSLSPTGIQLQETQYF.

The gene calls are TRBV19 and TRBJ1-1; TRBD1 agrees at 8 bases. CDR1 and CDR2 from the germline V gene are LNHDA and SQIVND (reference sequence). J gave up 3 bases and V 5 bases, and 14 bases lay outside the gene matches. There are 17 residues in the CDR3. The CDR3 reads CASSEVPSGTGYTEAFF. Written as DNA, the CDR3 is TGTGCCAGTAGTGAAGTCCCCTCCGGGACAGGTTACACTGAAGCTTTCTTT.

The chain joins TRBV11-2 to TRBJ1-1; unclear D gene. The germline V gene has CDR1 SGHAT and CDR2 FQNNGV. This CDR3 has 13 residues. Trimming pared 4 bases from V and 1 base from J, leaving 7 bases between. CDR3 amino acids: CASSSPGNTEAFF. The CDR3 DNA sequence: TGTGCCAGCAGCTCCCCAGGGAACACTGAAGCTTTCTTT.

CDR3 in DNA: TGTGCCAGCAGCCTAAATCCGGGACAGGGGATCCTCCACTTT. Its protein is CASSLNPGQGILHF. The rearrangement uses TRBV3-1 (or the pseudogene TRBV3-2) and TRBJ1-6; 10 bases match TRBD1. The CDR3 is made up of 14 amino acids. The germline gives CDR1 LGHDT, CDR2 YNNKEL (reference sequence). V was clipped by 4 bases and J by 15 bases; unmatched bases: 9.

The chain links TRBV9 to TRBJ2-2; a possible D gene is TRBD2 (5 bases). Germline V gene sequence: CDR1 SGDLS, CDR2 YYNGEE. Trimming pared 0 bases from V and 5 bases from J, leaving 11 bases between. This CDR3 spans 15 amino acids. The chain's CDR3 is CASSVESRRTGELFF. Here the CDR3 DNA reads TGTGCCAGCAGCGTAGAGAGCCGGAGGACCGGGGAGCTGTTTTTT.

The chain combines TRBV19 with TRBJ1-5; possibly TRBD1 for D (5 bases). This CDR3 is built from 16 residues. Trimming stripped 2 bases from V and 0 bases from J, with 11 bases between. The germline gives CDR1 LNHDA, CDR2 SQIVND (reference sequence). CDR3 protein: CASSIQGTYSNQPQHF. The CDR3 bases are TGTGCCAGTAGTATACAGGGCACGTATAGCAATCAGCCCCAGCATTTT.

The chain employs TRBV19 and TRBJ1-3, with TRBD1 matching over 10 bases. CDR3 length: 16 residues. V lost 5 bases and J lost 1; bases outside the gene matches: 5. The germline gives CDR1 LNHDA, CDR2 SQIVND (reference sequence). CDR3: CASSWGQGRSGNTIYF. In DNA, the CDR3 is TGTGCCAGTAGTTGGGGACAGGGGCGATCTGGAAACACCATATATTTT.

J is TRBJ1-5 and V is TRBV7-2, with 7 nucleotides matching TRBD1. CDR1 and CDR2 (germline): SGHTA, FQGNSA. Trimming cost V 5 bases and J 5 bases; bases outside gene matches: 9. The CDR3 covers 15 residues. The CDR3 region is CASSHMTGIDQPQHF. The CDR3 bases are TGTGCCAGCAGCCACATGACAGGGATAGATCAGCCCCAGCATTTT.

The chain carries TRBV27 and TRBJ1-6, with 8 nucleotides matching TRBD1. Trimming removed 10 bases from V and 12 bases from J; junction bases left unmatched: 8. CDR1 and CDR2 from the germline V gene are MNHEY and SMNVEV (reference sequence). The CDR3 is 12 residues long. The CDR3 here is CAIQDRVGPLHF. In nucleotides, the CDR3 is TGTGCCATCCAGGACAGGGTCGGACCCCTCCACTTT.

This clone occurred once. The chain employs TRBV19 and TRBJ1-2; D not resolved. The CDR3 consists of 13 residues. V gave up 5 bases and J gave up 4 bases, with 11 bases separating them. Germline CDR1 reads LNHDA; CDR2 reads SQIVND (reference sequence). CDR3 sequence: CASSPEVPYGYTF. CDR3 DNA sequence: TGTGCCAGTAGTCCAGAAGTACCCTATGGCTACACCTTC.

This clone has just one count. The J gene is TRBJ2-1, the V gene TRBV4-3; 12 bases fit TRBD1. Germline loops: CDR1 LGHNA, CDR2 YSLEER. Trimming took 4 bases from V and 9 from J; bases not matched to a gene: 7. There are 15 residues in the CDR3. The CDR3 loop is CASSPIGTGGSEQFF. As DNA, the CDR3 is TGCGCCAGCAGCCCCATTGGGACAGGGGGCAGTGAGCAGTTCTTC.

This chain joins TRBV19 and TRBJ1-2, with no clear D. This CDR3 is built from 15 residues. V lost 1 base, J lost 2 bases, and 11 bases lay in between. Germline lookup yields CDR1 LNHDA and CDR2 SQIVND (reference sequence). CDR3 protein: CASSIVSTENYGYTF. The CDR3 bases are TGTGCCAGTAGTATAGTGTCTACAGAGAACTATGGCTACACCTTC.

J is TRBJ1-2 and V is TRBV19; the match to TRBD1 covers 8 bases. The CDR3 extends over 15 amino acids. CDR1 LNHDA and CDR2 SQIVND come from the germline V gene (reference sequence). V trimming: 4 bases; J trimming: 2 bases; junction bases outside the gene matches: 6. The CDR3 region has the DNA TGTGCCAGTAGTAAGACAGGGGCATTCAACTATGGCTACACCTTC. It codes for CASSKTGAFNYGYTF.

The CDR3 sequence: CASSRDIAGGVGEAFF. The CDR3 DNA follows: TGTGCCAGCAGCCGAGACATAGCAGGGGGCGTCGGTGAAGCTTTCTTT. The V and J genes are TRBV5-6 and TRBJ1-1; 8 bases match TRBD1. V gave up 4 bases and J gave up 7 bases; unmatched junction bases: 15. The CDR3 spans 16 residues. Germline V gives CDR1 SGHDT, CDR2 YYEEEE.

The gene calls are TRBV29-1 and TRBJ2-2; 7 bases fit TRBD2. Germline V CDR1 and CDR2: SQVTM, ANQGSEA. V dropped 5 bases and J dropped 2; count of bases not matched to a gene: 8. The CDR3 consists of 15 residues. The CDR3 reads CSVRTSGLNTGELFF. The CDR3 coding sequence is TGCAGCGTTCGGACTAGTGGGCTTAACACCGGGGAGCTGTTTTTT.

The chain carries TRBV5-1 and TRBJ1-4, with D possibly TRBD1 on 5 matching bases. The CDR3 covers 14 residues. Deletions cut 4 bases from V and 3 bases from J, with 10 bases between. CDR1 is SGHRS, CDR2 YFSETQ, per germline. CDR3 residues: CASSVDSSNEKLFF. In DNA, the CDR3 is TGCGCCAGCAGCGTTGACAGTTCTAATGAAAAACTGTTTTTT.

V and J are TRBV19 and TRBJ1-5; TRBD1 is a possible D gene (6 bases). This CDR3 region has 15 residues. V lost 8 bases, J lost 0 bases, and 14 bases lay in between. Germline lookup yields CDR1 LNHDA and CDR2 SQIVND (reference sequence). CDR3 protein: CASGGHSYSNQPQHF. The DNA of the CDR3 is TGTGCCAGTGGGGGACACTCATATAGCAATCAGCCCCAGCATTTT.

This clone was seen more than once but under ten times. V and J are TRBV19 and TRBJ1-1, with D maybe TRBD1 (6 bases). Germline-derived CDR1 and CDR2 are LNHDA and SQIVND (reference sequence). V lost 2 bases and J lost 3, with 10 bases in between. The CDR3 is 14 residues long. The CDR3 is CASSIRAGDTEAFF. The DNA for the CDR3 is TGTGCCAGTAGTATAAGGGCAGGGGACACTGAAGCTTTCTTT.

Written as DNA, the CDR3 is TGTGCCAGCAGTCAGGACACCTACGAGCAGTACGTC. Its translation: CASSQDTYEQYV. The V gene is TRBV28, the J gene TRBJ2-7; D is possibly TRBD1 (5 bases). Germline V gene lookup returns CDR1 MDHEN and CDR2 SYDVKM. Trimming removed 5 bases at V and 2 bases at J, with 7 bases between. The CDR3 length is 12 residues.

The V gene is TRBV4-3, the J gene TRBJ1-3; no firm D call. This CDR3 has 15 amino acids. Between the trimmed V and J ends, which lost 1 base and 0 bases, there was a span of 7 bases. Germline V gives CDR1 LGHNA, CDR2 YSLEER. The CDR3 region has the DNA TGCGCCAGCAGCCAAGTTGGGAGCTCTGGAAACACCATATATTTT. Amino acids: CASSQVGSSGNTIYF.

J is TRBJ1-1 and V is TRBV7-8, with 10 bases lining up with TRBD1. CDR3 length equals 17 residues. Unmatched junction bases numbered 9, after V lost 5 bases and J lost 0 bases. Looked up from germline, CDR1 is SGHVS and CDR2 is FQNEAQ. In nucleotides, the CDR3 is TGTGCCAGCAGCCCGGGACAGGGGTATTTGATGAACACTGAAGCTTTCTTT. It yields the protein CASSPGQGYLMNTEAFF. Drawing the rest from reference TRBV7-8 and TRBJ1-1, the complete variable domain is GAGVSQSPRYKVAKRGQDVALRCDPISGHVSLFWYQQALGQGPEFLTYFQNEAQLDKSGLPSDRFFAERPEGSVSTLKIQRTQQEDSAVYLCASSPGQGYLMNTEAFFGQGTRLTVV.